Listed here are 21 T cell receptor beta chains from one sample, sequenced in a study of T cell responses to AZD1222 COVID-19 vaccine. Produced via immunoSEQ multiplex PCR; TCRdb's table is partial and in-frame only. Here the sample spans about 160,000 clones, approximately 94% being singletons. Source: peripheral blood, taken 28 days after the second AZD1222 dose. These receptors were obtained from an adult who received the AZD1222 COVID-19 vaccine.

V gene TRBV15 combines with J gene TRBJ2-7; D not certain. The germline CDR1 and CDR2 sequences are LNHNV and YYDKDF (reference sequence). The CDR3 has 11 residues. The V and J ends lost 5 bases and 1 base respectively, with 3 bases between them. In nucleotides, the CDR3 is TGTGCCACCAGCGGGTCCTACGAGCAGTACTTC. Protein sequence: CATSGSYEQYF.

The chain is built from TRBV14 and TRBJ1-2; D remains ambiguous. The CDR3 contains 15 residues. With 0 bases removed from V and 8 bases from J, the gap between germline ends came to 16 bases. Germline-derived CDR1 and CDR2 are SGHDN and FVKESK. The CDR3, as DNA: TGTGCCAGCAGCCAAGATCGCCAGGACCCTTCGGGCTACACCTTC. Translating it yields CASSQDRQDPSGYTF.

CDR3 DNA: TGTGCCAGTAGTATCACCTGGGACAGGGGAAACTATGGCTACACCTTC. It is translated as CASSITWDRGNYGYTF. The genes are TRBV19 and TRBJ1-2; 10 nucleotides agree with TRBD1. V was clipped by 3 bases and J by 2 bases; unmatched bases: 6. The CDR3 totals 16 residues. Germline V gene sequence: CDR1 LNHDA, CDR2 SQIVND (reference sequence).

CDR3 DNA sequence: TGTGCCTGGAGTGAACAGGGGAAACAGCCCCAGCATTTT. Its protein product is CAWSEQGKQPQHF. The chain joins TRBV30 to TRBJ1-5, with 7 bases aligning to TRBD1. The germline V gene has CDR1 GTSNPN and CDR2 SVGIG (reference sequence). This CDR3 spans 13 amino acids. V dropped 1 base and J dropped 7; count of bases not matched to a gene: 4.

To note about this clone: Compared with germline, one end of the junction differs, possibly owing to a read error. V usage is TRBV9 and J usage is TRBJ1-1; D might be TRBD1 (6 bases). The CDR3 covers 14 residues. Germline CDR1 reads SGDLS; CDR2 reads YYNGEE. CDR3 loop: CAGSNPGGRTEAFF. The CDR3 DNA sequence: TGTGCCGGCAGCAACCCTGGGGGGCGGACTGAAGCTTTCTTT.

A note on this clone: Germline is not matched at one junction end, which may reflect a read error. The chain joins TRBV27 to TRBJ2-7; TRBD1 matches at 7 bases. The CDR3 is 13 amino acids. Germline CDR1 MNHEY, CDR2 SMNVEV (reference sequence). This CDR3 is CASSLSQGDEQYF. DNA for the CDR3: TGTGCCAGCAGCTTATCCCAGGGGGACGAGCAGTACTTC.

The J gene is TRBJ1-2, the V gene TRBV7-9; 9 bases are a match to TRBD1. CDR1 and CDR2 (germline): SEHNR, FQNEAQ (reference sequence). The CDR3 runs to 14 residues. After removal of 4 bases from V and 4 bases from J, the junction contained 4 bases not matched to a gene. The CDR3 region has the DNA TGTGCCAGCAGCTCACCGGGACAGGGCTATGGCTACACCTTC. Protein: CASSSPGQGYGYTF.

The DNA for the CDR3 is TGTGCCAGCAGCGGACAGACAGGGGGCTGGGGGGAGACCCAGTACTTC. It codes for CASSGQTGGWGETQYF. The chain carries TRBV9 and TRBJ2-5; 10 positions match TRBD1. V trimming: 3 bases; J trimming: 5 bases; junction bases outside the gene matches: 10. This CDR3 is built from 16 residues. Germline CDR1 SGDLS, CDR2 YYNGEE. The entire variable domain, with the rest obtained from reference TRBV9 and TRBJ2-5, is as follows: DSGVTQTPKHLITATGQRVTLRCSPRSGDLSVYWYQQSLDQGLQFLIQYYNGEERAKGNILERFSAQQFPDLHSELNLSSLELGDSALYFCASSGQTGGWGETQYFGPGTRLLVL.

The CDR3 region is CAWSADLAKNIQYF. DNA of the CDR3: TGTGCCTGGAGTGCGGACCTAGCCAAAAACATTCAGTACTTC. J is TRBJ2-4 and V is TRBV30; D ambiguous. CDR1 and CDR2 from the germline V gene are GTSNPN and SVGIG (reference sequence). Trimming took 1 base from V and 0 from J, leaving 7 bases between them. The CDR3 length is 14 residues.

The count of this clone is one. This chain links TRBV28 with TRBJ2-3, with a possible D match to TRBD1 (6 bases). Germline V gene sequence: CDR1 MDHEN, CDR2 SYDVKM. This CDR3 is built from 15 residues. The ends were cut back, 6 bases at V and 0 bases at J, with 13 bases in the middle. The CDR3 DNA reads as TGTGCCAGCAGCCCACAGGGTGCTAGCACAGATACGCAGTATTTT. It encodes CASSPQGASTDTQYF.

This sequence joins TRBV19 and TRBJ2-7; 7 bases agree with TRBD2. The junction had 10 bases not matched to a gene; V was cut back by 2 bases and J by 3 bases. The CDR3 length is 16 residues. The germline gives CDR1 LNHDA, CDR2 SQIVND (reference sequence). The CDR3: CASSIKLAGVIYEQYF. The DNA of the CDR3 is TGTGCCAGTAGTATAAAGTTGGCGGGAGTCATCTACGAGCAGTACTTC.

CDR3 sequence reads: CASSFGASGIRGEAQYF. The CDR3 region has the DNA TGTGCCAGCAGCTTCGGGGCTAGCGGGATTCGTGGGGAGGCCCAGTACTTC. V gene TRBV7-9 combines with J gene TRBJ2-5; 9 nucleotides agree with TRBD2. The germline CDR1 and CDR2 sequences are SEHNR and FQNEAQ (reference sequence). V lost 3 bases and J lost 9; bases outside the gene matches: 17. The CDR3 contains 17 residues.

CDR3 residues: CASSYGVPANEQFF. The CDR3 nucleotides are TGTGCCAGCAGCTACGGAGTACCCGCCAATGAGCAGTTCTTC. The chain links TRBV9 to TRBJ2-1, with D unclear. The V end was cut by 4 bases, the J end by 6 bases, with 14 bases between. The germline V gene has CDR1 SGDLS and CDR2 YYNGEE. The CDR3 sequence is 14 residues long.

The J gene is TRBJ2-7, the V gene TRBV27; TRBD1 agrees at 9 bases. This CDR3 is built from 14 residues. Germline V gene data show CDR1 as MNHEY and CDR2 as SMNVEV (reference sequence). V shed 5 bases and J 6 bases; nucleotides not matched to a gene: 8. Written as DNA, the CDR3 is TGTGCCAGCAGTCCTGACAGGGGGTCGATCGAGCAGTACTTC. Amino acid sequence: CASSPDRGSIEQYF.

The V and J genes are TRBV6-1 and TRBJ2-1, with a possible D match to TRBD2 (6 bases). This CDR3 is 15 amino acids long. Trimming shortened V by 0 bases and J by 5 bases, and 11 bases separated the two germline ends. Germline CDR1 reads MNHNS; CDR2 reads SASEGT. The DNA of the CDR3 is TGTGCCAGCAGTGAAGCGGGTAGCGGACACAATGAGCAGTTCTTC. As protein: CASSEAGSGHNEQFF.

V and J are TRBV9 and TRBJ2-1; a possible D gene is TRBD2 (5 bases). Trimming stripped 3 bases from V and 6 bases from J, with 10 bases between. Germline V gene sequence: CDR1 SGDLS, CDR2 YYNGEE. This CDR3 region has 13 residues. Here the CDR3 DNA reads TGTGCCAGCAGCGCCCAACTAGTCAATGAGCAGTTCTTC. Amino acids: CASSAQLVNEQFF.

This chain joins TRBV6-5 and TRBJ2-7; 7 bases align to TRBD1. The germline V gene encodes CDR1 MNHEY and CDR2 SVGAGI. The CDR3 covers 15 residues. V lost 0 bases and J lost 2; bases outside the gene matches: 4. The CDR3: CASSYSTGSPYEQYF. Here the CDR3 DNA reads TGTGCCAGCAGTTACTCGACAGGGTCCCCCTACGAGCAGTACTTC.

The chain employs TRBV5-1 and TRBJ2-7; the match to TRBD2 covers 10 bases. The CDR3 covers 15 residues. With 6 bases clipped from V and 4 bases from J, the junction kept 10 bases outside the gene matches. Per the germline V gene, CDR1 is SGHRS and CDR2 is YFSETQ. The CDR3 DNA sequence: TGCGCCAGCACCCGCCTAGCGGGAGAGGGTTACGAGCAGTACTTC. Translation gives CASTRLAGEGYEQYF.

This clone appeared a few times. The rearrangement uses TRBV24-1 and TRBJ1-5; 8 nucleotides line up with TRBD1. There are 15 residues in the CDR3. Unmatched junction bases numbered 6, after V lost 2 bases and J lost 7 bases. Germline CDR1 KGHDR, CDR2 SFDVKD. The CDR3 reads CATSDSRTGRQPQHF. Written as DNA, the CDR3 is TGTGCCACCAGTGATTCCCGGACAGGGCGACAGCCCCAGCATTTT.

This clone was seen just once. This sequence joins TRBV5-1 and TRBJ2-1, with a tentative D call TRBD2 (6 bases). The CDR3 contains 17 residues. The V gene lost 4 bases and the J gene lost 5 bases, with 22 bases spanning the gap. The germline CDR1 and CDR2 sequences are SGHRS and YFSETQ. CDR3 sequence (DNA): TGCGCCAGCAGCCCCCTCCAGGAAGGAGGGAGCCACAATGAGCAGTTCTTC. Translating gives CASSPLQEGGSHNEQFF.

V gene TRBV5-8 combines with J gene TRBJ2-2, with TRBD1 matching 8 bases. V was clipped by 5 bases and J by 0 bases; unmatched bases: 12. Per the germline V gene, CDR1 is SGHTS and CDR2 is YDEGEE. This CDR3 is 18 amino acids long. This CDR3 is CASRSGQVISSNTGELFF. CDR3 bases: TGTGCCAGCAGATCGGGACAGGTGATTTCGTCGAACACCGGGGAGCTGTTTTTT.